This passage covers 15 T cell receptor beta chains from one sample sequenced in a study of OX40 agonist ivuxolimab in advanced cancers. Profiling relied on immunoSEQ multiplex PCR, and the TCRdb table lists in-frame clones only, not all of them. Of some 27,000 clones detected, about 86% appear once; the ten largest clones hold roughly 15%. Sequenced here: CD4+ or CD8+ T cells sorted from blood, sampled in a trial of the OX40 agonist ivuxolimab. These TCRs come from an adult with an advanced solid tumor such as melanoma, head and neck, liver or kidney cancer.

In DNA form, the CDR3 reads TGTGCCAGAAGCTCGGGACTAGCGGACTACTACGAGCAGTACTTC. It yields the protein CARSSGLADYYEQYF. The chain carries TRBV5-3 and TRBJ2-7; 11 bases align to TRBD2. TRBV5-3 qualifies as an ORF whose function is uncertain. After removal of 3 bases from V and 3 bases from J, the junction contained 5 bases not matched to a gene. The CDR3 runs to 15 residues.

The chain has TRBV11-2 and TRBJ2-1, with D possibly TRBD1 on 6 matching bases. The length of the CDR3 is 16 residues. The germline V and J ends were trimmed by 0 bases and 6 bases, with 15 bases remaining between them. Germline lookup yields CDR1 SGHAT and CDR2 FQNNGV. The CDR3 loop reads CASSLEVTGRFNEQFF. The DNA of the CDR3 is TGTGCCAGCAGCTTAGAAGTCACAGGGCGTTTCAATGAGCAGTTCTTC.

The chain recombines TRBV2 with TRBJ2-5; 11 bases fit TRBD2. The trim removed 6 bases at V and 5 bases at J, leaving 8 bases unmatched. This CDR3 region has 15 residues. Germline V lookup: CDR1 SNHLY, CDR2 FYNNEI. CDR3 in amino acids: CASRRLAGSSETQYF. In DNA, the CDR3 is TGTGCCAGCAGAAGACTAGCGGGATCCTCCGAGACCCAGTACTTC. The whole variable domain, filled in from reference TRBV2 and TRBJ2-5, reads EPEVTQTPSHQVTQMGQEVILRCVPISNHLYFYWYRQILGQKVEFLVSFYNNEISEKSEIFDDQFSVERPDGSNFTLKIRSTKLEDSAMYFCASRRLAGSSETQYFGPGTRLLVL.

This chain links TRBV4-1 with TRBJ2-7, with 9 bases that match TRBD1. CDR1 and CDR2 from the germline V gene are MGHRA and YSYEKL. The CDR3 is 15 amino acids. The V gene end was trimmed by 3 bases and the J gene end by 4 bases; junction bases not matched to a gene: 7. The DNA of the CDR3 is TGCGCCAGCAGCCATCTACAGGGGGCAGGGTACGAGCAGTACTTC. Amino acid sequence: CASSHLQGAGYEQYF.

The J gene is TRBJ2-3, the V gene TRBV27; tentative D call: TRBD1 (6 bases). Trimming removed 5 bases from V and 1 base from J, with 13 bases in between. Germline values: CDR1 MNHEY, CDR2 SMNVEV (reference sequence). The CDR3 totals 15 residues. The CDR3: CASSPRGVGTDTQYF. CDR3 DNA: TGTGCCAGCAGTCCCAGGGGTGTCGGCACAGATACGCAGTATTTT.

The CDR3 loop is CSVVDGRVSYEQFF. DNA for the CDR3: TGCAGCGTTGTCGACGGTAGGGTTAGCTATGAGCAGTTCTTC. The V gene is TRBV29-1, the J gene TRBJ2-1; unclear D gene. Germline CDR1 reads SQVTM; CDR2 reads ANQGSEA. This CDR3 region has 14 residues. V was shortened by 4 bases and J by 8 bases, with 18 bases between the two germline ends.

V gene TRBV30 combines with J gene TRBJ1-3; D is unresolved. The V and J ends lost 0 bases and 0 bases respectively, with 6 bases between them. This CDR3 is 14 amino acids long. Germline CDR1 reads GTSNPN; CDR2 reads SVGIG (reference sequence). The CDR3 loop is CAWSVRYSGNTIYF. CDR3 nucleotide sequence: TGTGCCTGGAGTGTACGGTACTCTGGAAACACCATATATTTT.

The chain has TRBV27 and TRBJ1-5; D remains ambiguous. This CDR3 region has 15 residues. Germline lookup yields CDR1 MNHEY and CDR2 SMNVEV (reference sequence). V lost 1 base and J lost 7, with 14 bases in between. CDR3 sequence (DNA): TGTGCCAGCAGTTTATATCAGCCGGGGAACCAGCCCCAGCATTTT. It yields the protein CASSLYQPGNQPQHF.

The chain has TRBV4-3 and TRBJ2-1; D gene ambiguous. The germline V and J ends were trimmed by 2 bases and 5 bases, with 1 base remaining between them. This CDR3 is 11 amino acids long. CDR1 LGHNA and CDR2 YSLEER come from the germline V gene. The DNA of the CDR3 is TGCGCCAGCAGCCAAAACAATGAGCAGTTCTTC. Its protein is CASSQNNEQFF.

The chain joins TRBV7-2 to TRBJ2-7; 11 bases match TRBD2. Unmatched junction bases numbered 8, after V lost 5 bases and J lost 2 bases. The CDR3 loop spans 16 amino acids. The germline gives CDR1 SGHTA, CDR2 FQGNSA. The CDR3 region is CASSVGLAVYTYEQYF. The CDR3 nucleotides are TGTGCCAGCAGCGTGGGACTAGCGGTATACACCTACGAGCAGTACTTC.

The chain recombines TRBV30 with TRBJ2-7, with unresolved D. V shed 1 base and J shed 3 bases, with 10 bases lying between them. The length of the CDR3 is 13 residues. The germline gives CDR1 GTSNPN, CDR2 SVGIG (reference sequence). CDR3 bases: TGTGCCTGGAGTGCGCGGAGTGGCTACGAGCAGTACTTC. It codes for CAWSARSGYEQYF.

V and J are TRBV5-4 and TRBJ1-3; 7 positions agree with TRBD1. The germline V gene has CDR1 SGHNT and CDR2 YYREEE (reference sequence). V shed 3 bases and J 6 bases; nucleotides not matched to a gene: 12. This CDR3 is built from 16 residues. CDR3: CASSYTRGRIENTIYF. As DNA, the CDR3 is TGTGCCAGCAGCTATACCAGGGGGAGGATCGAAAACACCATATATTTT.

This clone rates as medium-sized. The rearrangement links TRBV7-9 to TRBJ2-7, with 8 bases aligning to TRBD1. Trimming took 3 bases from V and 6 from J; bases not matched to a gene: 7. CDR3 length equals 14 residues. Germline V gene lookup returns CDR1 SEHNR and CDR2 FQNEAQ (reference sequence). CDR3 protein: CASSFRDRSPEQYF. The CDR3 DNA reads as TGTGCCAGCAGCTTCCGGGACAGGTCTCCCGAGCAGTACTTC.

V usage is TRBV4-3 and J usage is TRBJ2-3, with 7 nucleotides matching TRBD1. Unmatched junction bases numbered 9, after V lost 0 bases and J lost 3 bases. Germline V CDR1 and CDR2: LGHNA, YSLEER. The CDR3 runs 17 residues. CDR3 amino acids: CASSQEADREMTDTQYF. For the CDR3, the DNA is TGCGCCAGCAGCCAAGAAGCAGACAGGGAGATGACAGATACGCAGTATTTT.

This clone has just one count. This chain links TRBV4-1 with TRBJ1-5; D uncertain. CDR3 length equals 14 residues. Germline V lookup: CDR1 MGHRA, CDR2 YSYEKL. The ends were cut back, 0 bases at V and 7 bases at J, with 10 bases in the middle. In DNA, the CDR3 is TGCGCCAGCAGCCAAGATGTGACGGGACAGCCCCAGCATTTT. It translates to CASSQDVTGQPQHF.